This T cell receptor beta chain was sequenced during a study of OX40 agonist ivuxolimab in advanced cancers. TCRdb's copy holds only in-frame clones and misses some; the assay was immunoSEQ multiplex PCR. In the table there are 22,000 or so clones, around 84% of which are singletons. V was shortened by 1 base and J by 2 bases, with 18 bases between the two germline ends. Germline V gives CDR1 MGHRA, CDR2 YSYEKL. The CDR3 totals 17 residues. The material was CD4+ or CD8+ T cells sorted from blood, obtained in a trial of the OX40 agonist ivuxolimab. The chain combines TRBV4-1 with TRBJ2-7, with a tentative D call TRBD1 (7 bases). The TCR sequence derives from an adult with an advanced solid tumor such as melanoma, head and neck, liver or kidney cancer. The CDR3 nucleotides are TGCGCCAGCAGCCAAGGGGGCGGGACAGTGGGGACCTACGAGCAGTACTTC. Its protein is CASSQGGGTVGTYEQYF.